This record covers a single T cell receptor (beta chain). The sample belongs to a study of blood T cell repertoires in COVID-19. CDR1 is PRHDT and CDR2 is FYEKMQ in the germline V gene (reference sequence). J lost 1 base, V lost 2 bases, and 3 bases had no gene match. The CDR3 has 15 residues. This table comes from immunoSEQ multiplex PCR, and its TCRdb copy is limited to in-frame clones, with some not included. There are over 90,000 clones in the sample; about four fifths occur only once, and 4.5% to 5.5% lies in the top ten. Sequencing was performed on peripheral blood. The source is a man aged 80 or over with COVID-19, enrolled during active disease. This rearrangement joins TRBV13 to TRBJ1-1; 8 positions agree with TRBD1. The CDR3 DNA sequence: TGTGCCAGCAGCTTACGAGACAGGGGGAACACTGAAGCTTTCTTT. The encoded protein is CASSLRDRGNTEAFF.